This T cell receptor (beta chain) was sequenced in a study of cytomegalovirus exposure and HLA in healthy donors. Regarding this clone: Its target is not known.

Amplification used 60 Vbeta primers and 13 Jbeta primers. Some clones are missing from TCRdb's copy, which holds only in-frame ones; the method was immunoSEQ multiplex PCR. This table holds more than 95,000 clones, 55% to 75% found once. CDR1 is SGHRS, CDR2 YFSETQ, per germline. Trimming left V 1 base short and J 6 bases short, with 14 bases between. This CDR3 comprises 14 residues. Study results and caveats: Accurate HLA-A and HLA-B prediction from TCR beta sequences was reported for most subjects. Presence/absence analyses treated sequencing depth as roughly uniform across donors.

The chain employs TRBV5-1 and TRBJ2-7; TRBD2 might be the D (5 bases). This receptor was obtained from a man aged 60 to 75 in good health and CMV-seronegative. Source material: PBMCs. The CDR3 DNA reads TGCGCCAGCAGCTTGTTTTCTAGTGGGAGCGAGCAGTACTTC. This translates into CASSLFSSGSEQYF.